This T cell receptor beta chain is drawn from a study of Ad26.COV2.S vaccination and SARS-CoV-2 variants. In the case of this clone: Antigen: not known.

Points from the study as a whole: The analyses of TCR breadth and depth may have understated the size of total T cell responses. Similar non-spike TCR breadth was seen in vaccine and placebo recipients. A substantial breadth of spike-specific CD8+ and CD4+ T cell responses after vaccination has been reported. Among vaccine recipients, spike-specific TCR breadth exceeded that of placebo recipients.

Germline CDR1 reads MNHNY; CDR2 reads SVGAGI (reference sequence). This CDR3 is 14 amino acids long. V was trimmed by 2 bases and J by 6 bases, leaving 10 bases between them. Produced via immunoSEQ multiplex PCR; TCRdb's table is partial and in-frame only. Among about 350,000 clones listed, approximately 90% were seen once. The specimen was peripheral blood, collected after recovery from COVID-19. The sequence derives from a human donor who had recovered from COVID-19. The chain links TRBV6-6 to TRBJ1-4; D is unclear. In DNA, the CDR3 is TGTGCCAGCAGTTACCGGGGAGGAGATGAAAAACTGTTTTTT. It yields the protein CASSYRGGDEKLFF.